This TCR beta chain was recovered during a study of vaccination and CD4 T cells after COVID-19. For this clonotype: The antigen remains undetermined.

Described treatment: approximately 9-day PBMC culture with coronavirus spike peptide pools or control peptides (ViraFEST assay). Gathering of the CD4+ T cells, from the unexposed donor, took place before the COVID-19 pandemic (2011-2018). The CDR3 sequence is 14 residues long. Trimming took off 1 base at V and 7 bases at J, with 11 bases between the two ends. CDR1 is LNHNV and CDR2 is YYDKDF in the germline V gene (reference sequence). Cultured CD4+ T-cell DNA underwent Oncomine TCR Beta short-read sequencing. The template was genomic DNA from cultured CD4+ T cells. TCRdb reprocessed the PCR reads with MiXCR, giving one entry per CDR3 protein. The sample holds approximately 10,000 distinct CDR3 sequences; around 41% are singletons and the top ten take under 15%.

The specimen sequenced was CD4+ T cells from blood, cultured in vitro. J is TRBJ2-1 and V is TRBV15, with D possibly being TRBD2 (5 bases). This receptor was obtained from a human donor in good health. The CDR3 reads CATSRALEYNEQFF. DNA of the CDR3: TGTGCCACCAGCAGAGCACTAGAATATAATGAGCAGTTCTTC.